The next 28 T cell receptor beta chains were all read from a single sample in a study of T cells in Graves' hyperthyroidism and ophthalmopathy. What was amplified from RNA transcripts were TCR beta CDR3 regions. HTBI primers were the set used in a first-round RT-PCR of the TCR CDR3. One entry per CDR3 protein, called by TCRdb with MiXCR from the multiplex PCR reads. The repertoire holds hundreds of thousands of distinct CDR3 sequences, with 11% to 15% as singletons. Sequenced: blood. These receptors were collected from a woman under 30 with Graves' hyperthyroidism.

This clonotype was seen ten or more times. This chain links TRBV15 with TRBJ1-2; TRBD1 matches at 7 bases. The CDR3 consists of 15 residues. V was clipped by 5 bases and J by 2 bases; unmatched bases: 8. CDR1 and CDR2 (germline): LNHNV, YYDKDF (reference sequence). CDR3 region: CATSRHGTANYGYTF. CDR3 DNA sequence: TGTGCCACCAGCCGCCACGGGACAGCCAACTATGGCTACACCTTC.

In regard to this clonotype: Mismatch with germline at one junction end may stem from a read error. The chain is built from TRBV6-1 and TRBJ2-1, with a tentative D call TRBD1 (5 bases). CDR3 size: 15 residues. CDR1 is MNHNS, CDR2 SASEGT, per germline. The CDR3 here is CATSDPRQSTYEQFF. DNA of the CDR3: TGTGCCACCAGTGACCCCCGACAGTCAACCTACGAGCAGTTCTTC.

The DNA for the CDR3 is TGTGCCAGCAGGCGGGCCCTCCGGGCCCACCGGGGCTACACCTTC. Amino acid sequence: CASRRALRAHRGYTF. This chain connects TRBV12-3 or TRBV12-4 to TRBJ1-2; D call uncertain. The V and J ends lost 6 bases and 8 bases respectively, with 22 bases between them. CDR3 length: 15 amino acids.

This clonotype appeared many times. The chain is built from TRBV7-8 and TRBJ2-7; 7 nucleotides align to TRBD1. Germline trimming cut 3 bases from V and 2 bases from J; bases unmatched to any gene: 13. Per germline, CDR1 SGHVS and CDR2 FQNEAQ. CDR3 length: 17 residues. The chain's CDR3 is CASSFGTAGGAPYEQYF. The CDR3 coding sequence is TGTGCCAGCAGCTTTGGGACCGCAGGGGGTGCCCCCTACGAGCAGTACTTC. Filled out from reference TRBV7-8 and TRBJ2-7, the complete variable domain reads GAGVSQSPRYKVAKRGQDVALRCDPISGHVSLFWYQQALGQGPEFLTYFQNEAQLDKSGLPSDRFFAERPEGSVSTLKIQRTQQEDSAVYLCASSFGTAGGAPYEQYFGPGTRLTVT.

This clonotype was counted many times. The chain recombines TRBV12-3 or TRBV12-4 with TRBJ2-4; the match to TRBD1 covers 8 bases. V dropped 5 bases and J dropped 1; count of bases not matched to a gene: 4. The CDR3 is made up of 15 amino acids. The CDR3 loop is CASSTRTGAKNIQYF. Written as DNA, the CDR3 is TGTGCCAGCAGTACTAGGACAGGGGCCAAAAACATTCAGTACTTC.

This chain uses TRBV5-1 with TRBJ2-7; D possibly corresponds to TRBD1 (5 bases). CDR3 size: 14 residues. Germline V gives CDR1 SGHRS, CDR2 YFSETQ. The V end was cut by 3 bases, the J end by 0 bases, with 10 bases between. DNA of the CDR3: TGCGCCAGCAGCTCACAGGAAAGCTCCTACGAGCAGTACTTC. Its protein is CASSSQESSYEQYF.

In this sample, this clonotype turned up many times. The chain joins TRBV6-1 to TRBJ1-5; D gene uncertain. The CDR3 is 16 residues long. Per the germline V gene, CDR1 is MNHNS and CDR2 is SASEGT. With 3 bases removed from V and 3 bases from J, the gap between germline ends came to 15 bases. CDR3 bases: TGTGCCAGCAGTGAGGGGTGGTTAACTTTCAATCAGCCCCAGCATTTT. It codes for CASSEGWLTFNQPQHF.

This chain joins TRBV24-1 and TRBJ2-3; D is perhaps TRBD1 or TRBD2 (5 bases each). This CDR3 has 16 amino acids. V dropped 9 bases and J dropped 0 bases, with 18 bases sitting between them. Germline CDR1 reads KGHDR; CDR2 reads SFDVKD. The CDR3 DNA reads TGTGCCACCGCCCCTTGGGGGAGCCTCAGCACAGATACGCAGTATTTT. Amino acid sequence: CATAPWGSLSTDTQYF.

CDR3 sequence (DNA): TGTGCCAGCGCTGCAGGGCTTGCAACTAATGAAAAACTGTTTTTT. Protein product: CASAAGLATNEKLFF. The rearrangement links TRBV2 to TRBJ1-4; D perhaps matches TRBD1 (5 bases). V was pared by 8 bases and J by 0 bases, with 13 bases between. Germline V lookup: CDR1 SNHLY, CDR2 FYNNEI. This CDR3 contains 15 residues. Drawing the rest from reference TRBV2 and TRBJ1-4, the complete variable domain is EPEVTQTPSHQVTQMGQEVILRCVPISNHLYFYWYRQILGQKVEFLVSFYNNEISEKSEIFDDQFSVERPDGSNFTLKIRSTKLEDSAMYFCASAAGLATNEKLFFGSGTQLSVL.

The rearrangement links TRBV6-1 to TRBJ2-1, with 7 bases matching TRBD1. This CDR3 region has 15 residues. Germline V CDR1 and CDR2: MNHNS, SASEGT. J was trimmed by 5 bases and V by 8 bases; bases with no gene match: 12. The CDR3 coding sequence is TGTGCCAGCCTTCGCATGGGACAGAGAGACAATGAGCAGTTCTTC. This codes for CASLRMGQRDNEQFF.

The chain couples TRBV5-6 to TRBJ2-7, with D possibly TRBD1 on 5 matching bases. The CDR3 sequence is 13 residues long. The V gene's germline CDR1 is SGHDT and CDR2 YYEEEE. V lost 4 bases and J 6 bases, leaving 14 bases between the germline ends. The CDR3 DNA reads TGTGCCAGCAGCCACCCAGGGATGGTCGAGCAGTACTTC. It specifies CASSHPGMVEQYF.

This clonotype has a handful of counts. The chain has TRBV6-5 and TRBJ2-1, with 8 bases aligning to TRBD2. This CDR3 region has 19 residues. Looked up from germline, CDR1 is MNHEY and CDR2 is SVGAGI. With V trimmed by 2 bases and J by 0 bases, 12 bases remained unmatched. This CDR3 is CASSYEREGLPSSYNEQFF. The CDR3 nucleotides read TGTGCCAGCAGTTACGAACGGGAGGGCCTCCCCAGCTCCTACAATGAGCAGTTCTTC.

This clonotype was seen many times. V and J are TRBV20-1 and TRBJ2-3; 9 nucleotides agree with TRBD2. V lost 4 bases and J lost 6; bases outside the gene matches: 11. CDR1 is DFQATT and CDR2 is SNEGSKA in the germline V gene (reference sequence). The CDR3 totals 15 residues. The CDR3 protein is CSATLGSGRKDTQYF. The CDR3 coding sequence is TGCAGTGCTACCTTGGGGAGCGGGAGGAAGGATACGCAGTATTTT.

This clonotype was recorded at least ten times. This chain connects TRBV15 to TRBJ2-1, with TRBD2 matching 12 bases. The CDR3 runs 17 residues. Trimming took 1 base from V and 9 from J; bases not matched to a gene: 10. Looked up from germline, CDR1 is LNHNV and CDR2 is YYDKDF (reference sequence). The CDR3 bases are TGTGCCACCAGCAGAGGAAAACGACTAGCGGGAGATGCTGAGCAGTTCTTC. This codes for CATSRGKRLAGDAEQFF.

This clonotype was observed at least ten times. This sequence joins TRBV20-1 and TRBJ2-2; 8 bases agree with TRBD1. This CDR3 has 14 amino acids. CDR1 is DFQATT and CDR2 is SNEGSKA in the germline V gene (reference sequence). With V trimmed by 6 bases and J by 0 bases, 3 bases remained unmatched. CDR3 in amino acids: CSARTGTNTGELFF. In DNA form, the CDR3 reads TGCAGTGCGCGGACAGGGACGAACACCGGGGAGCTGTTTTTT.

This clonotype was observed many times. The chain links TRBV27 to TRBJ2-3; D is perhaps TRBD2 (6 bases). The germline V and J ends were trimmed by 4 bases and 4 bases, with 12 bases remaining between them. Per the germline V gene, CDR1 is MNHEY and CDR2 is SMNVEV (reference sequence). The CDR3 runs 14 residues. CDR3 loop: CASSSLRLADTQYF. DNA of the CDR3: TGTGCCAGCAGTTCGCTACGACTAGCAGATACGCAGTATTTT.

This clonotype was seen ten or more times. The genes are TRBV20-1 and TRBJ2-7; 10 bases align to TRBD2. The CDR3 covers 15 residues. Trimming cost V 0 bases and J 6 bases; bases outside gene matches: 8. Germline loops: CDR1 DFQATT, CDR2 SNEGSKA (reference sequence). The CDR3 loop reads CSAREAGGPRVEQYF. The CDR3 region has the DNA TGCAGTGCTAGAGAAGCGGGAGGGCCTCGTGTCGAGCAGTACTTC.

This sequence joins TRBV28 and TRBJ1-4; D gene unclear. The CDR3 covers 16 residues. The V and J ends lost 6 bases and 4 bases respectively, with 18 bases between them. The V gene's germline CDR1 is MDHEN and CDR2 SYDVKM. This CDR3 is CASRPLYGEFNEKLFF. CDR3 DNA sequence: TGTGCCAGCAGACCCCTGTACGGGGAGTTTAATGAAAAACTGTTTTTT.

The chain combines TRBV25-1 with TRBJ2-1; possibly TRBD2 for D (7 bases). The CDR3 has 15 amino acids. Germline V CDR1 and CDR2: MGHDK, SYGVNS. V was cut by 8 bases and J by 3 bases, with 17 bases left in between. CDR3 loop: CASGGPAGLYNEQFF. CDR3 in DNA: TGTGCCAGCGGGGGGCCAGCGGGGCTCTACAATGAGCAGTTCTTC.

This clonotype was seen at least ten times. The rearrangement uses TRBV20-1 and TRBJ2-5; 7 bases are shared with TRBD1. Germline trimming cut 6 bases from V and 5 bases from J; bases unmatched to any gene: 6. The CDR3 extends over 12 amino acids. Germline V gene lookup returns CDR1 DFQATT and CDR2 SNEGSKA (reference sequence). The CDR3 nucleotides read TGCAGTGCAGGGGGCTTGCTGGAGACCCAGTACTTC. Amino acid sequence: CSAGGLLETQYF.

This clonotype occurred a few times. The rearrangement links TRBV6-1 to TRBJ1-2, with D possibly matching TRBD1 (6 bases). Germline CDR1 MNHNS, CDR2 SASEGT. V was cut by 3 bases and J by 4 bases, with 15 bases left in between. CDR3 length: 15 amino acids. CDR3 DNA sequence: TGTGCCAGCAGTGACCTCCCGGGGGGCAGCTATGGCTACACCTTC. Translating it yields CASSDLPGGSYGYTF.

The chain joins TRBV30 to TRBJ2-7, with 15 bases fitting TRBD2. V was pared by 1 base and J by 2 bases, with 6 bases of the junction left unmatched. Per the germline V gene, CDR1 is GTSNPN and CDR2 is SVGIG (reference sequence). This CDR3 region has 17 residues. CDR3 residues: CAWSAGLAGGSPYEQYF. The CDR3 DNA is TGTGCCTGGAGTGCGGGACTAGCGGGAGGTTCTCCCTACGAGCAGTACTTC.

The J gene is TRBJ2-6, the V gene TRBV3-1, with D perhaps assigned TRBD1 or TRBD2 (7 bases each). The CDR3 is made up of 19 amino acids. The germline V gene has CDR1 LGHDT and CDR2 YNNKEL (reference sequence). The V and J ends lost 3 bases and 1 base respectively, with 19 bases between them. CDR3 DNA sequence: TGTGCCAGCAGCCACCGGGGGGACAGTCACCAATCTGGGGCCAACGTCCTGACTTTC. Translating it yields CASSHRGDSHQSGANVLTF.

This clonotype occurred many times. The chain recombines TRBV18 with TRBJ2-2; no clear D gene. The V gene's germline CDR1 is KGHSH and CDR2 LQKENI. The ends were cut back, 8 bases at V and 7 bases at J, with 11 bases in the middle. The CDR3 consists of 12 residues. CDR3 DNA sequence: TGTGCCAGCCTGTTTTCGGACGGGGAGCTGTTTTTT. This codes for CASLFSDGELFF.

This clonotype was recorded many times. The V and J genes are TRBV29-1 and TRBJ2-1; 14 bases are a match to TRBD2. Germline CDR1 and CDR2: SQVTM and ANQGSEA. V gave up 6 bases and J gave up 5 bases; unmatched junction bases: 3. The CDR3 runs to 14 residues. The CDR3 is CSVKGLAGDNEQFF. The CDR3 nucleotides are TGCAGCGTGAAGGGACTAGCGGGGGACAATGAGCAGTTCTTC.

There are many counts of this clonotype. This chain links TRBV7-8 with TRBJ2-7, with D unclear. V was cut by 1 base and J by 1 base, with 8 bases left in between. The CDR3 spans 14 residues. Germline V gene lookup returns CDR1 SGHVS and CDR2 FQNEAQ. The CDR3 DNA is TGTGCCAGCAGCTTAGGCCAACTATCCTACGAGCAGTACTTC. Translation gives CASSLGQLSYEQYF.

This clonotype was seen ten or more times. V gene TRBV20-1 combines with J gene TRBJ2-1, with D unresolved. From germline, CDR1 is DFQATT and CDR2 SNEGSKA (reference sequence). The CDR3 sequence is 14 residues long. Trimming cost V 1 base and J 4 bases, with 11 bases left between them. CDR3 bases: TGCAGTGCTAGAGTAAGGGTGAGGTACAATGAGCAGTTCTTC. Residues: CSARVRVRYNEQFF.

In its sample, this clonotype was seen many times. The CDR3, as DNA: TGTGCCAGCTCCCTGAGTGGGGACACTGAAGCTTTCTTT. This encodes CASSLSGDTEAFF. The rearrangement uses TRBV18 and TRBJ1-1; D call uncertain. Germline lookup yields CDR1 KGHSH and CDR2 LQKENI. Trimming pared 6 bases from V and 3 bases from J, leaving 11 bases between. The CDR3 has 13 residues.